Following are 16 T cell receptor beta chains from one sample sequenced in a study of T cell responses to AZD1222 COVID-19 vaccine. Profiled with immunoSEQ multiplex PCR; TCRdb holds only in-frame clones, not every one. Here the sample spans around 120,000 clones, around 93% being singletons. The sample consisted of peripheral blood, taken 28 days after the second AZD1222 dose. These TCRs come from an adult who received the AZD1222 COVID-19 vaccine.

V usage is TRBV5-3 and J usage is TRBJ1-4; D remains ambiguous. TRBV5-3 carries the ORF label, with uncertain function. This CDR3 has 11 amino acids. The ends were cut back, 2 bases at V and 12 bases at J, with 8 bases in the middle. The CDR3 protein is CARSFFKELFF. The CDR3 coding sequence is TGTGCCAGAAGCTTTTTTAAGGAACTGTTTTTT.

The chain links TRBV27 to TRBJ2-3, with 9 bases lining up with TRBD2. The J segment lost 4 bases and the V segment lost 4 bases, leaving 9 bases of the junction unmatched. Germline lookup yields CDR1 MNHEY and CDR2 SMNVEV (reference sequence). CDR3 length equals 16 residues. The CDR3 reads CASSSVAGAPSDTQYF. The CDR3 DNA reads TGTGCCAGCAGTTCAGTAGCGGGAGCACCCTCAGATACGCAGTATTTT.

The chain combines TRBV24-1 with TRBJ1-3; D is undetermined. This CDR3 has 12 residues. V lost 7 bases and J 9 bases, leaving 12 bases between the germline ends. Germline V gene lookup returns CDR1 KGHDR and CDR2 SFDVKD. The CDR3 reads CATSPREGTIYF. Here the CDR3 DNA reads TGTGCCACCAGCCCAAGGGAGGGCACCATATATTTT.

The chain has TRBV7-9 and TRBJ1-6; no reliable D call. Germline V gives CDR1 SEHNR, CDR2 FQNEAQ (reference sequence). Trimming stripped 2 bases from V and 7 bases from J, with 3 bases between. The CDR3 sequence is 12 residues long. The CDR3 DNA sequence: TGTGCCAGCAGCTTAACAAATTCACCCCTCCACTTT. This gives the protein CASSLTNSPLHF.

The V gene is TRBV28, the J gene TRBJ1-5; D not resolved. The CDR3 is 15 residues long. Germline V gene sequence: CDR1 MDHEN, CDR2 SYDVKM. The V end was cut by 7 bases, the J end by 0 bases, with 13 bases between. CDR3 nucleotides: TGTGCCAGCACCGAGACGGGAGATAGCAATCAGCCCCAGCATTTT. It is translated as CASTETGDSNQPQHF.

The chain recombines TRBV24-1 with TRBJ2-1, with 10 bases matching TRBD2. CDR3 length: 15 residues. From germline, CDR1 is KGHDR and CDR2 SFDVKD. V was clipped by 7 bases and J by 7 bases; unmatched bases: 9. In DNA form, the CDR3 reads TGTGCCACCAGCGCCAGCGGGAGGGCCGGGAATGAGCAGTTCTTC. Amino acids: CATSASGRAGNEQFF.

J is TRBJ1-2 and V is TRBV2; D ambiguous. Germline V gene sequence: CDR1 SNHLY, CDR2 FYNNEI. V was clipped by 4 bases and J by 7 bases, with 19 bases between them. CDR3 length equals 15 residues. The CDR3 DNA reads TGTGCCAGCAGTGTGATAGCAGTGGTAGGAGTTGGCTACACCTTC. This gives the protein CASSVIAVVGVGYTF.

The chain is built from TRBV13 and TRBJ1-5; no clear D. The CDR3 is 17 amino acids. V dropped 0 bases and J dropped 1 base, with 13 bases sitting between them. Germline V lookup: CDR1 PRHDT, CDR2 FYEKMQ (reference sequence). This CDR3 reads CASSLGSEGRSNQPQHF. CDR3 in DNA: TGTGCCAGCAGCTTAGGGTCCGAGGGCCGAAGCAATCAGCCCCAGCATTTT.

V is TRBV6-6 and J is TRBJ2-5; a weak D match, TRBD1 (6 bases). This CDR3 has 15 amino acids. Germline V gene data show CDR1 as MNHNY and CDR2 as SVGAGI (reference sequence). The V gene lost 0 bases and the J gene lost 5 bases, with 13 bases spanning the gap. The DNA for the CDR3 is TGTGCCAGCAGTTACTCCGGGCTTACAGGGGAGACCCAGTACTTC. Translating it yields CASSYSGLTGETQYF.

CDR3 sequence reads: CASSQEQGYGNTIYF. In DNA, the CDR3 is TGTGCCAGCAGCCAAGAGCAGGGCTACGGAAACACCATATATTTT. The chain links TRBV5-6 to TRBJ1-3; maybe TRBD1 (5 bases). CDR1 SGHDT and CDR2 YYEEEE come from the germline V gene. V lost 4 bases, J lost 4 bases, and 15 bases lay in between. The length of the CDR3 is 15 residues.

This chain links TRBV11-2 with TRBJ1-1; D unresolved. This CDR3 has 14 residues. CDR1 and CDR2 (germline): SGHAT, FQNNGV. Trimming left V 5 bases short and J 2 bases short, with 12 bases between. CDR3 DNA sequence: TGTGCCAGCAGCAGGACGGGTACTAACACTGAAGCTTTCTTT. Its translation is CASSRTGTNTEAFF.

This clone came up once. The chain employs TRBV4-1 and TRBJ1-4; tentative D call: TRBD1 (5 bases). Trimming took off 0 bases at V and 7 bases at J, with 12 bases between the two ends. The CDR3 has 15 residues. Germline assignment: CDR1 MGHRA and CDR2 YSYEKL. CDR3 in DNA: TGCGCCAGCAGCCAAGAGGAGGGGTTGGGTGAAAAACTGTTTTTT. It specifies CASSQEEGLGEKLFF.

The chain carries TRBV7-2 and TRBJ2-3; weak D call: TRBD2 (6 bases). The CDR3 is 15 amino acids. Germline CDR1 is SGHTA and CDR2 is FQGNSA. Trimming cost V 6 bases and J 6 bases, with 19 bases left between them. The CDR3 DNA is TGTGCCAGCAGATTAACCGGGGGAAATGCGGATACGCAGTATTTT. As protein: CASRLTGGNADTQYF. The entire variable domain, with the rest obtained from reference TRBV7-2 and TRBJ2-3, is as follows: GAGVSQSPSNKVTEKGKDVELRCDPISGHTALYWYRQSLGQGLEFLIYFQGNSAPDKSGLPSDRFSAERTGGSVSTLTIQRTQQEDSAVYLCASRLTGGNADTQYFGPGTRLTVL.

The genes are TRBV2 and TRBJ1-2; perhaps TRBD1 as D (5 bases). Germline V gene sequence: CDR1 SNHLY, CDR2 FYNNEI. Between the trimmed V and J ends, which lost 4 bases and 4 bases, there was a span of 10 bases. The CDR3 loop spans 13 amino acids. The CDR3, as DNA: TGTGCCAGCAGTGTTGAGGGGCCCTATGGCTACACCTTC. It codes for CASSVEGPYGYTF. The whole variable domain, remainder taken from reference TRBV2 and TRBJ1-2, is EPEVTQTPSHQVTQMGQEVILRCVPISNHLYFYWYRQILGQKVEFLVSFYNNEISEKSEIFDDQFSVERPDGSNFTLKIRSTKLEDSAMYFCASSVEGPYGYTFGSGTRLTVV.

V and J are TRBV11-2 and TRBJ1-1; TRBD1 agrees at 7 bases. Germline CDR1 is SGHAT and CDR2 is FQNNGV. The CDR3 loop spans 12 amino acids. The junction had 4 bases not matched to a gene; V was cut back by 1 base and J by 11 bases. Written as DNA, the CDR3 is TGTGCCAGCAGCTTAGCGGGGACAGCGGCTTTCTTT. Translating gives CASSLAGTAAFF.

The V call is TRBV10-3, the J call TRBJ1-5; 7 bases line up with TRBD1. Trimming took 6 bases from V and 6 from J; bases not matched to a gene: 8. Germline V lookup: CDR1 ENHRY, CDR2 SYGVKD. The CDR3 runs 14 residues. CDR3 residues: CAISEAGGSQPQHF. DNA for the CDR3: TGTGCCATCAGCGAGGCAGGGGGTTCTCAGCCCCAGCATTTT.